This TCR beta chain was sequenced for a study of CD8 T cells in Susac syndrome. Study-wide background: Among the Susac syndrome patients sequenced, over 5 had active disease and fewer than 10 were in remission. Patients with Susac syndrome were therapy-naive, treated with corticosteroids, or treated with intravenous immunoglobulin alone when blood was collected. Findings and limits, study-wide: The number of individuals included in the study's TCR sequencing and HLA analysis was acknowledged as relatively small.

The CDR3 extends over 15 amino acids. Germline CDR1 reads MDHEN; CDR2 reads SYDVKM. The trim removed 4 bases at V and 6 bases at J, leaving 5 bases unmatched. Details on this clonotype: Its specificity is not known.

In contrast to the negatively isolated CD8+ and CD4+ T cells, TEMRA cells were FACS-enriched. RNA, at about 0.45 to 1 ug, was reverse transcribed with random hexamers. TCRdb used MiXCR to reprocess the immunoSEQ multiplex PCR reads, holding one entry per CDR3 protein. The sample has 170,000 or so distinct CDR3 sequences, about 96% seen once. The sequenced sample consisted of CD4+ T cells from PBMCs. The chain has TRBV28 and TRBJ2-2, with 10 bases lining up with TRBD2. The TCR was taken from a human donor with Susac syndrome. CDR3 loop: CASSSLAGVAGELFF. The CDR3 DNA is TGTGCCAGCAGTTCCCTAGCGGGAGTAGCCGGGGAGCTGTTTTTT.